This paragraph covers one TCR beta chain sequence. This clone's antigen is unknown. No base-level quality is on record; no much larger clone is a single base apart. Library prep was done by the immunoSEQ multiplex PCR assay. As stored in TCRdb, this immuneACCESS dataset retains in-frame rearrangements with V and J assigned. A fraction of the clones does not appear; measured against another copy, unresolved V genes explain less than half of the discrepancy, and the remainder lacks a known reason. The sample table records some 51,000 clones; 81% of these occur just once. The ten largest clones capture roughly 8.7% of the sample. Mismatch repair deficiency was established in every enrolled patient by polymerase chain reaction or immunohistochemistry. Three patients who responded to pembrolizumab therapy underwent TCR sequencing. Pembrolizumab PD-1 blockade was prospectively tested in advanced mismatch repair-deficient cancers, regardless of tissue of origin, in the phase II trial. Peripheral blood T cell samples were gathered serially, both before PD-1 blockade started and at multiple time points afterward. Blood sampling times were expressed in weeks after the first pembrolizumab dose.

This entry comes from a study of PD-1 blockade in mismatch repair-deficient tumors (dated by TCRdb to 2016 to 2017). Regarding the study in general: Between September 2013 and late 2016, 75 to 95 consecutive patients with some twelve mismatch repair-deficient cancer types, all previously treated and progressing, were enrolled in the trial. Tumor-associated T cell clones were tracked in the peripheral blood of patients responding to PD-1 blockade by deep sequencing of TCR CDR3 regions. Study-wide findings and limitations: Tumor-resident clones, often undetectable in blood before treatment, expanded rapidly after pembrolizumab and then contracted, generally before radiologic responses.

The V end gives up 6 bases and the J end 0 bases, leaving 7 bases in the junction not matched to a gene. From the germline V gene, CDR1 is MDHEN and CDR2 is SYDVKM. Measured from the cysteine to the phenylalanine, the CDR3 is 15 residues long. Only the CDR3 region is kept as DNA, spanning 45 bases read in frame from base 1. The material sequenced was peripheral blood, taken roughly 20 weeks after starting pembrolizumab. The sequence is built from TRBV28 and TRBJ2-7, with TRBD1 identical over 8 junction bases. This TCR derives from an adult with mismatch repair-deficient cancer. The nucleotide sequence reads as follows: TGTGCCAGCAGCCCAGGGACAGGATTCTCCTACGAGCAGTACTTC. It encodes CASSPGTGFSYEQYF.